The 22 T cell receptor beta chains below were found in one sample sequenced in a study of T cell changes during pregnancy in multiple sclerosis. TCRdb's copy holds only in-frame clones and misses some; the assay was immunoSEQ multiplex PCR. There are approximately 36,000 clones in the sample; about 92% occur only once, and roughly 0.39% lies in the top ten. Sequencing was performed on CD4+ T cells from peripheral blood mononuclear cells, taken in the first trimester of pregnancy. Every receptor here comes from a female donor with multiple sclerosis, enrolled in a pregnancy study.

The chain has TRBV15 and TRBJ1-1; 8 bases agree with TRBD1. V lost 3 bases and J lost 2; bases outside the gene matches: 8. Germline V lookup: CDR1 LNHNV, CDR2 YYDKDF (reference sequence). The CDR3 spans 16 residues. CDR3 loop: CATSRGQGAINTEAFF. The DNA for the CDR3 is TGTGCCACCAGCAGGGGCCAGGGGGCTATTAACACTGAAGCTTTCTTT. Full variable domain (rest looked up from reference TRBV15 and TRBJ1-1): DAMVIQNPRYQVTQFGKPVTLSCSQTLNHNVMYWYQQKSSQAPKLLFHYYDKDFNNEADTPDNFQSRRPNTSFCFLDIRSPGLGDTAMYLCATSRGQGAINTEAFFGQGTRLTVV.

CDR3 protein: CASSVGTGSNQPQHF. The CDR3 coding sequence is TGTGCCAGCAGCGTAGGGACAGGGTCTAATCAGCCCCAGCATTTT. The chain has TRBV9 and TRBJ1-5; TRBD1 aligns across 8 bases. There are 15 residues in the CDR3. V shed 0 bases and J 4 bases; nucleotides not matched to a gene: 3. Germline values: CDR1 SGDLS, CDR2 YYNGEE. The whole variable domain, remainder taken from reference TRBV9 and TRBJ1-5, is DSGVTQTPKHLITATGQRVTLRCSPRSGDLSVYWYQQSLDQGLQFLIQYYNGEERAKGNILERFSAQQFPDLHSELNLSSLELGDSALYFCASSVGTGSNQPQHFGDGTRLSIL.

The V gene is TRBV11-2, the J gene TRBJ2-2, with 9 bases lining up with TRBD2. The CDR3 runs 14 residues. Germline-derived CDR1 and CDR2 are SGHAT and FQNNGV. Trimming cost V 6 bases and J 5 bases; bases outside gene matches: 4. The CDR3 protein is CASSYTSGTGELFF. CDR3 nucleotides: TGTGCCAGCAGTTATACTAGCGGGACCGGGGAGCTGTTTTTT.

The sample holds a few counts of this clone. The chain combines TRBV18 with TRBJ2-7; 12 bases are a match to TRBD1. CDR1 and CDR2 (germline): KGHSH, LQKENI. V lost 3 bases and J lost 7; bases outside the gene matches: 4. The CDR3 extends over 14 amino acids. The CDR3, as DNA: TGTGCCAGCTCACCCGGGACAGGGGGCCGAGAGCAGTACTTC. It encodes CASSPGTGGREQYF.

The genes are TRBV6-6 and TRBJ1-3; D unclear. V lost 7 bases and J lost 9, with 16 bases in between. Germline loops: CDR1 MNHNY, CDR2 SVGAGI (reference sequence). This CDR3 comprises 13 residues. This CDR3 reads CASIPDSRLTIYF. CDR3 nucleotide sequence: TGTGCCAGCATCCCTGACTCGAGGCTCACCATATATTTT.

The chain couples TRBV9 to TRBJ2-7; the match to TRBD1 covers 9 bases. V shed 0 bases and J 3 bases; nucleotides not matched to a gene: 4. This CDR3 comprises 15 residues. Germline V CDR1 and CDR2: SGDLS, YYNGEE. The CDR3 DNA sequence: TGTGCCAGCAGCGTAGGGGGACAGGGAATCTACGAGCAGTACTTC. Its protein is CASSVGGQGIYEQYF. Filled out from reference TRBV9 and TRBJ2-7, the complete variable domain reads DSGVTQTPKHLITATGQRVTLRCSPRSGDLSVYWYQQSLDQGLQFLIQYYNGEERAKGNILERFSAQQFPDLHSELNLSSLELGDSALYFCASSVGGQGIYEQYFGPGTRLTVT.

V gene TRBV7-2 combines with J gene TRBJ1-1; 9 positions match TRBD1. The CDR3 is made up of 13 amino acids. Germline V gene sequence: CDR1 SGHTA, CDR2 FQGNSA. Germline trimming cut 1 base from V and 8 bases from J; bases unmatched to any gene: 2. DNA for the CDR3: TGTGCCAGCAGCTTAGACGGGACAGGGGAAGCTTTCTTT. Translating gives CASSLDGTGEAFF.

CDR3 DNA sequence: TGTGCCAGCAGTCCCCGGACAGGGCCTGGCAATCAGCCCCAGCATTTT. Translation: CASSPRTGPGNQPQHF. V is TRBV28 and J is TRBJ1-5; TRBD1 matches 8 bases. CDR1 is MDHEN, CDR2 SYDVKM, per germline. With V trimmed by 5 bases and J by 2 bases, 8 bases remained unmatched. The CDR3 is 16 amino acids.

The V and J genes are TRBV6-4 and TRBJ2-2; D remains unclear. Trimming stripped 3 bases from V and 8 bases from J, with 7 bases between. The germline gives CDR1 MRHNA, CDR2 SNTAGT. CDR3 length equals 12 residues. The CDR3 here is CASSDFRGELFF. The CDR3 bases are TGTGCCAGCAGTGATTTCCGGGGGGAGCTGTTTTTT.

Only a few counts were recorded for this clone. The rearrangement joins TRBV2 to TRBJ2-7; TRBD1 aligns across 8 bases. Germline assignment: CDR1 SNHLY and CDR2 FYNNEI. This CDR3 is built from 16 residues. Unmatched junction bases numbered 10, after V lost 5 bases and J lost 1 base. In nucleotides, the CDR3 is TGTGCCAGCAGTAAGAGTTCGGACAGGGCTTCCTACGAGCAGTACTTC. Its protein product is CASSKSSDRASYEQYF.

This chain connects TRBV30 to TRBJ1-4; a possible D gene is TRBD1 (5 bases). Per the germline V gene, CDR1 is GTSNPN and CDR2 is SVGIG (reference sequence). The CDR3 contains 13 residues. Trimming cost V 2 bases and J 7 bases, with 11 bases left between them. The CDR3 bases are TGTGCCTGGAGTCCGGGGGTGGGTGAAAAACTGTTTTTT. Protein: CAWSPGVGEKLFF.

The J gene is TRBJ1-2, the V gene TRBV5-1; D unclear. The CDR3 has 14 amino acids. Deletions cut 1 base from V and 3 bases from J, with 10 bases between. CDR1 is SGHRS, CDR2 YFSETQ, per germline. The CDR3 loop is CASSLLLEDYGYTF. The DNA for the CDR3 is TGCGCCAGCAGCTTGCTGCTGGAGGACTATGGCTACACCTTC.

The V gene is TRBV7-9, the J gene TRBJ1-2; 8 nucleotides match TRBD1. The J segment lost 4 bases and the V segment lost 2 bases, leaving 9 bases of the junction unmatched. The length of the CDR3 is 16 residues. Germline values: CDR1 SEHNR, CDR2 FQNEAQ (reference sequence). The CDR3: CASSLQLRDRSYGYTF. The DNA for the CDR3 is TGTGCCAGCAGCTTACAACTCCGGGACAGGAGCTATGGCTACACCTTC.

The chain combines TRBV4-3 with TRBJ2-3, with 7 nucleotides matching TRBD2. The ends lost 1 base at V and 8 bases at J; junction bases unmatched: 9. CDR1 is LGHNA and CDR2 is YSLEER in the germline V gene. CDR3 length: 15 residues. The CDR3 protein is CASSQGRWGGGTQYF. CDR3 in DNA: TGCGCCAGCAGCCAAGGCCGGTGGGGCGGGGGTACGCAGTATTTT.

This chain connects TRBV4-1 to TRBJ2-1; no reliable D call. CDR3 size: 14 residues. Germline V lookup: CDR1 MGHRA, CDR2 YSYEKL. V lost 1 base, J lost 5 bases, and 9 bases lay in between. CDR3 nucleotides: TGCGCCAGCAGCCAAGTGGGCTTAAACAATGAGCAGTTCTTC. Amino acids: CASSQVGLNNEQFF.

This sequence joins TRBV10-3 and TRBJ2-1; D might be TRBD2 (6 bases). The CDR3 length is 16 residues. CDR1 ENHRY and CDR2 SYGVKD come from the germline V gene. Trimming removed 5 bases at V and 9 bases at J, with 23 bases between. CDR3 sequence: CAISTVQGLTGGEQFF. CDR3 coding DNA: TGTGCCATCAGTACTGTCCAAGGACTAACGGGCGGTGAGCAGTTCTTC.

The V call is TRBV10-2, the J call TRBJ1-2; D is perhaps TRBD1 (5 bases). Germline CDR1 is WSHSY and CDR2 is SAAADI. CDR3 length equals 14 residues. Between the trimmed V and J ends, which lost 4 bases and 5 bases, there was a span of 14 bases. CDR3 residues: CASSAVAEGYGYTF. For the CDR3, the DNA is TGCGCCAGCAGTGCTGTGGCGGAGGGGTATGGCTACACCTTC.

The V and J genes are TRBV2 and TRBJ1-2, with 11 nucleotides matching TRBD1. Looked up from germline, CDR1 is SNHLY and CDR2 is FYNNEI. V was clipped by 6 bases and J by 4 bases; unmatched bases: 1. The CDR3 extends over 13 amino acids. The CDR3 loop is CASRGTGGYGYTF. DNA of the CDR3: TGTGCCAGCAGGGGGACAGGGGGCTATGGCTACACCTTC.

CDR3 residues: CASSLTASAGSYEQYF. In nucleotides, the CDR3 is TGTGCCAGCAGCCTCACGGCATCGGCAGGCTCCTACGAGCAGTACTTC. The V gene is TRBV7-2, the J gene TRBJ2-7; D uncertain. Germline assignment: CDR1 SGHTA and CDR2 FQGNSA. Trimming pared 5 bases from V and 0 bases from J, leaving 17 bases between. This CDR3 has 16 amino acids.

The genes are TRBV7-8 and TRBJ2-3, with 11 bases identical to TRBD2. Unmatched junction bases numbered 3, after V lost 0 bases and J lost 4 bases. Germline lookup yields CDR1 SGHVS and CDR2 FQNEAQ. This CDR3 has 16 residues. Written as DNA, the CDR3 is TGTGCCAGCAGCTTAGCTAGCGGGAGGGCCGCAGATACGCAGTATTTT. Translating gives CASSLASGRAADTQYF.

V usage is TRBV27 and J usage is TRBJ2-3; D is possibly TRBD1 (6 bases). Germline V gene data show CDR1 as MNHEY and CDR2 as SMNVEV (reference sequence). The CDR3 has 15 residues. V was trimmed by 3 bases and J by 4 bases, leaving 14 bases between them. This CDR3 is CASSLGARGPDTQYF. In nucleotides, the CDR3 is TGTGCCAGCAGTTTGGGGGCCAGGGGTCCAGATACGCAGTATTTT.

The CDR3 loop reads CASSYQGSYNEQFF. CDR3 nucleotide sequence: TGTGCCAGCAGTTACCAGGGCTCCTACAATGAGCAGTTCTTC. V usage is TRBV6-6 and J usage is TRBJ2-1; the D gene is possibly TRBD1 (5 bases). This CDR3 has 14 amino acids. Trimming took off 2 bases at V and 0 bases at J, with 5 bases between the two ends. CDR1 MNHNY and CDR2 SVGAGI come from the germline V gene (reference sequence).